This entry concerns a single T cell receptor (beta chain). It lacks a known antigen. No base quality information exists; no much larger clone differs at one position. A case-control design nested within a healthcare worker cohort in London, UK, was used, with weekly nasopharyngeal swab PCR tests and blood sampling performed. Healthcare workers were recruited between 23 and 31 March 2020, during the week of the UK lockdown, and were followed weekly for up to roughly 16 weeks. These data belong to a study of early T cells in non-severe SARS-CoV-2 infection (dated by TCRdb to the early 2020s). The study in broad terms: Bulk RNA from unsorted whole blood was used for TCR sequencing, so alpha and beta chains could not be paired.

From the cysteine up to the phenylalanine, the CDR3 has a length of 13 residues. Only the CDR3 DNA stays, 39 bases, in frame from base 1. Based on the germline V gene, the CDR1 and CDR2 sequences are SGHTA and FQGTGA. After removal of 6 bases from V and 6 bases from J, the junction retains 6 bases not matched to a gene. The paper's findings and limits, for the study overall: VDJdb matching was skewed toward anti-spike CD8 responses and likely underestimated virus-specific expansions by missing private and CD4 specificities.

Library creation used 5' RACE. These reads were obtained on a NextSeq 500. Unique molecular identifiers were attached to individual cDNA molecules in the TCR library protocol so that sequencing error and PCR bias could be corrected. Sequencing covered both TCR alpha and beta chains, and within each sample the abundances of alpha and beta sequences were tightly co-correlated. The published analysis was carried out like this. V gene, J gene and CDR3 annotation of TCR sequences was performed with Decombinator V4. TCRs were defined as expanded if a significant change between any two time points was detected under a Poisson model with p below 0.0001. TCR abundances were normalised to the total number of TCRs sequenced per sample and were expressed as counts per million. TRAV1-2 paired with TRAJ12, TRAJ20 or TRAJ33 defined MAIT TCRs, while TRAV10 paired with TRAJ18 defined iNKT TCRs. VDJdb, accessed 1 November 2021, was searched for CMV, EBV and SARS-CoV-2 annotated TCRs, with TCRs annotated for multiple antigens excluded. The public sequencing data were trimmed at Q25 with fastp and processed into clonotypes with MiXCR by TCRdb, which kept only in-frame beta chains. Here each entry gathers all rows of one CDR3 protein and keeps the most common genes and DNA. What appears here as the V and J calls and clone size reflects TCRdb's work, not the paper's. This sample gives around 70,000 distinct CDR3 sequences in total; roughly 15% of them show up just once. The ten most abundant clones make up 10% to 15% of the sample.

The V and J genes are TRBV7-3 and TRBJ2-7, and TRBD2 aligns with 9 junction nucleotides. This TCR came from an adult who was a healthcare worker with PCR-confirmed SARS-CoV-2 infection or an uninfected control (not recorded which). The sample consisted of whole blood. CDR3 protein: CASSSLAGREQYF. The sequenced DNA is TGTGCCAGCAGTAGTCTAGCGGGACGCGAGCAGTACTTC.